A single TCR beta chain is shown here with its context. The antigen remains undetermined. This record belongs to a study of OX40 agonist ivuxolimab in advanced cancers. Study-level points and caveats: With doses of 0.1-3.0 mg/kg, partial responders showed among the lowest clonal expansion.

Using immunoSEQ multiplex PCR, the repertoire was profiled, and TCRdb retains in-frame clones only, with some absent. This sample has more than 100,000 clones, with 75% to 95% found just once. Germline CDR1 reads SGHTA; CDR2 reads FQGTGA. Trimming removed 3 bases from V and 4 bases from J; junction bases left unmatched: 6. The CDR3 runs to 15 residues. This clonotype was obtained from an adult with an advanced solid tumor such as melanoma, head and neck, liver or kidney cancer. The starting material was CD4+ or CD8+ T cells sorted from blood, obtained in a trial of the OX40 agonist ivuxolimab. The V and J genes are TRBV7-3 and TRBJ2-1, with TRBD2 identical over 7 bases. The CDR3 region has the DNA TGTGCCAGCAGCTTGGGGGAGGGCGGATACAATGAGCAGTTCTTC. It specifies CASSLGEGGYNEQFF.